The TCR beta chain described here comes from a study of cytomegalovirus exposure and HLA in healthy donors. Study findings and constraints: In a later analysis, V- and J-gene trimming of beta chains associated with a DCLRE1C missense variant, replicated independently. Analysis performed later found under 20,000 TCR beta sequences associated with HLA alleles at 0.05 false discovery rate. Other equally common chains were less clonally expanded than HLA-associated TCR beta chains, a later analysis showed.

As concerns this clone: Its cognate antigen is unknown.

Use of 60 Vbeta and 13 Jbeta primers characterized the PCR. The repertoire was sequenced with immunoSEQ multiplex PCR; TCRdb's copy has only in-frame clones and lacks some. This table has more than 140,000 clones, approximately 84% appearing once. The material sequenced was PBMCs. The clonotype was recovered from a woman in her 40s in good health and CMV-seronegative.

This CDR3 reads CASSELGREGENIQYF. CDR3 nucleotide sequence: TGTGCCAGCAGTGAACTGGGGCGGGAGGGGGAAAACATTCAGTACTTC. V is TRBV2 and J is TRBJ2-4, with 9 bases matching TRBD2. The germline CDR1 and CDR2 sequences are SNHLY and FYNNEI. V was pared by 2 bases and J by 5 bases, with 7 bases of the junction left unmatched. The CDR3 has 16 amino acids. Full variable domain (outside the CDR3, taken from reference TRBV2 and TRBJ2-4): EPEVTQTPSHQVTQMGQEVILRCVPISNHLYFYWYRQILGQKVEFLVSFYNNEISEKSEIFDDQFSVERPDGSNFTLKIRSTKLEDSAMYFCASSELGREGENIQYFGAGTRLSVL.